This TCR beta chain was documented in a study of blood T cell repertoires in COVID-19. Study-wide context: Specimens from acute and convalescent COVID-19 originated in the United States, Italy and Spain. T cells, B-cell-depleted T cells, or PBMCs supplied cDNA or gDNA.

This clone appeared once. The CDR3 covers 12 residues. Germline trimming cut 6 bases from V and 5 bases from J; bases unmatched to any gene: 2. Looked up from germline, CDR1 is SNHLY and CDR2 is FYNNEI. Clones were read by immunoSEQ multiplex PCR, and TCRdb kept only the in-frame ones, dropping some. The sample has about 86,000 clones, around 85% seen once. The sample was peripheral blood. The chain carries TRBV2 and TRBJ2-5; TRBD1 matches 8 bases. This clonotype was sampled from a man between 65 and 85 years old with acute or convalescent COVID-19. CDR3 region: CASRDRDETQYF. In nucleotides, the CDR3 is TGTGCCAGCAGGGACAGGGATGAGACCCAGTACTTC.